The present entry profiles one TCR beta chain with its context. Original analysis: Quantification of nucleated cells was approximated via reference gene primer amplification. Only in-frame clones appear in the TCRdb table, and some are missing; sequencing was by immunoSEQ multiplex PCR. That table supplies the V and J calls and clone size; D and trimming were determined from the DNA. The table lists 40,000 to 55,000 clones, 70% to 90% of them singletons. The CDR3 is 15 amino acids. V was pared by 4 bases and J by 5 bases, with 6 bases of the junction left unmatched. Germline values: CDR1 SNHLY, CDR2 FYNNEI. The data originate from a study of blood T cell repertoires in COVID-19. Study-wide background: Italy, Spain and the United States were the sources of the convalescent and acute COVID-19 samples. PBMCs, B-cell-depleted T cells, or T cells provided the cDNA or gDNA that made up the material.

The chain is built from TRBV2 and TRBJ1-1, with 11 positions matching TRBD1. This sequence originates from a woman aged 80 or older with acute or convalescent COVID-19. Material for sequencing was peripheral blood. The CDR3 loop is CASSGGQGAGTEAFF. The CDR3 nucleotides are TGTGCCAGCAGTGGCGGACAGGGGGCCGGAACTGAAGCTTTCTTT. Based on the CDR3 plus reference TRBV2 and TRBJ1-1, the full variable domain is EPEVTQTPSHQVTQMGQEVILRCVPISNHLYFYWYRQILGQKVEFLVSFYNNEISEKSEIFDDQFSVERPDGSNFTLKIRSTKLEDSAMYFCASSGGQGAGTEAFFGQGTRLTVV.